These 2 T cell receptor beta chains came from one sample sequenced in a study of radiotherapy plus CTLA-4 blockade in lung cancer. Repertoires were generated with immunoSEQ multiplex PCR, while TCRdb's copy carries only in-frame clones and drops some. This sample carries tens of thousands of clones, 70% to 80% of them seen once, and the ten largest clones take around a tenth. This material consisted of peripheral blood, taken from a patient treated with radiotherapy plus ipilimumab. The receptors stem from a human donor with non-small cell lung cancer who had stable disease on radiotherapy plus ipilimumab.

The J gene is TRBJ2-7, the V gene TRBV11-2; possibly TRBD2 for D (5 bases). Deletions cut 3 bases from V and 5 bases from J, with 11 bases between. The CDR3 is 13 amino acids. Per the germline V gene, CDR1 is SGHAT and CDR2 is FQNNGV. The CDR3 coding sequence is TGTGCCAGCAGCTTTCGGGGAAGGGACGAGCAGTACTTC. It yields the protein CASSFRGRDEQYF.

This clone was observed a handful of times. This chain joins TRBV18 and TRBJ1-2; the match to TRBD1 covers 9 bases. Unmatched junction bases numbered 3, after V lost 4 bases and J lost 12 bases. CDR1 and CDR2 (germline): KGHSH, LQKENI. This CDR3 region has 11 residues. The DNA for the CDR3 is TGTGCCAGCTCACAGGGACAGGGCAACACCTTC. Its protein product is CASSQGQGNTF.